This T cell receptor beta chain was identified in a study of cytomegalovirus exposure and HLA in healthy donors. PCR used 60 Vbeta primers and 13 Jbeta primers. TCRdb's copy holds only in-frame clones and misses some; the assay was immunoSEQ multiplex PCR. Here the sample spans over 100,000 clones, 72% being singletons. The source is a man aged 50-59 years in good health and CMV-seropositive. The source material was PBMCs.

Here the CDR3 reads CASSINRGSNSPLHF. CDR3 nucleotide sequence: TGTGCCAGTAGTATAAACAGGGGGTCCAATTCACCCCTCCACTTT. The genes are TRBV19 and TRBJ1-6, with 8 nucleotides matching TRBD1. Germline CDR1 is LNHDA and CDR2 is SQIVND (reference sequence). Unmatched junction bases numbered 4, after V lost 2 bases and J lost 7 bases. CDR3 size: 15 residues.